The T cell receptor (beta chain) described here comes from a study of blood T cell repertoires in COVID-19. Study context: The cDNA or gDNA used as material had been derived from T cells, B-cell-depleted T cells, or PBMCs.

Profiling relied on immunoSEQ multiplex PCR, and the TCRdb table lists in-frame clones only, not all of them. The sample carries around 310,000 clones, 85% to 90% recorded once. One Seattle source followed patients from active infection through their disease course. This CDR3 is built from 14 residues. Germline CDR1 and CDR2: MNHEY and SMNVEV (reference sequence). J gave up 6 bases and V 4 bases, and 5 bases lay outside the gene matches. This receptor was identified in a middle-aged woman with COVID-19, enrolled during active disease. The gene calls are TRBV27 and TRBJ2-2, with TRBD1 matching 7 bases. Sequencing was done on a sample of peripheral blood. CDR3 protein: CASSYLTGPGELFF. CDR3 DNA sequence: TGTGCCAGCAGTTATCTGACAGGGCCCGGGGAGCTGTTTTTT.